The clone carrying this TCR beta chain was found many times. Its antigen is still unknown. The source of the sample is a study of spatial heterogeneity in lung cancer. About the research overall: Available follow-up PBMC samples were sequenced, at a median of approximately two years post-resection. Consistently, beta-chain sequences turned up in larger numbers than alpha-chain sequences did. Study-level findings and limits: Expanded tumor TCRs that were ubiquitous appeared in blood more at resection than follow-up.

TCRdb re-derived calls from the 5' RACE reads in MiXCR, one entry per CDR3 protein. The sample carries approximately 50,000 distinct CDR3 sequences, 7.4% recorded once. Looked up from germline, CDR1 is MNHEY and CDR2 is SVGAGI. The CDR3 spans 13 residues. The V end was cut by 10 bases, the J end by 6 bases, with 17 bases between. The time point is: blood at routine non-recurrence follow-up after resection. Tumor, nontumor lung or frozen PBMC supplied whole RNA that was sequenced unsorted. Sequencing used PBMCs, obtained at follow-up. This TCR came from a female donor with early-stage non-small cell lung cancer. The rearrangement joins TRBV6-5 to TRBJ2-3; D possibly uses TRBD1 or TRBD2 (5 bases each). CDR3 bases: TGTGCCACATCCAGGGACGCCGAGGATACGCAGTATTTT. It codes for CATSRDAEDTQYF.